A selection of T cell receptor beta chains follows, all from one sample in a study of blood T cell repertoires in COVID-19. Only in-frame clones appear in the TCRdb table, and some are missing; sequencing was by immunoSEQ multiplex PCR. Of about 180,000 clones listed, 89% are singletons. The sequenced sample consisted of PBMCs or T cells enriched from blood (not recorded which). The receptors originated from a woman aged 40 to 50 with acute COVID-19. The conserved cysteine and the conserved F or W are not part of the CDR3 here.

V gene: TRBV13; CDR3 protein: ASSSDSQAGDTQY
V gene: TRBV21-1; CDR3 protein: ASSKGANQPQH
V gene: TRBV6-6; CDR3 protein: ASWDRGQTGELF
V gene: TRBV6-4; CDR3 protein: ASSDSIRHSTGELF
V gene: TRBV3-1/TRBV3-2; CDR3 protein: ASSQADRGGTGELF
V gene: TRBV3-1/TRBV3-2; CDR3 protein: ASSQRRQRQETQY
V gene: TRBV11-2; CDR3 protein: ASSSPRGGAWDTQY
V gene: TRBV5-4; CDR3 protein: ASSLIQRGDEQF
V gene: TRBV28; CDR3 protein: ASGPAYEQY
V gene: TRBV4-3; CDR3 protein: ASSQEGGVGFTGELF
V gene: TRBV2; CDR3 protein: ASNFRNRADGYT
V gene: TRBV10-3; CDR3 protein: ATTPGTSTDTQY
V gene: TRBV6-6; CDR3 protein: ASSLRASGGSTDTQY
V gene: TRBV6-6; CDR3 protein: ASKPGTGHYGYT
V gene: TRBV7-6; CDR3 protein: ASRESGNSYNEQF
V gene: TRBV11-2; CDR3 protein: ASSLDHAAPGELF
V gene: TRBV7-2; CDR3 protein: ASSFSGDSYNEQF
V gene: TRBV3-1/TRBV3-2; CDR3 protein: ASSQRWETGTNEKLF
V gene: TRBV7-9; CDR3 protein: ASSGRDRGPDTEAF
V gene: TRBV29-1; CDR3 protein: SVGDDRSSGNTIY
V gene: TRBV5-8; CDR3 protein: ASSLRQGAIANTGELF
V gene: TRBV28; CDR3 protein: ASDRDDSNQPQH